This T cell receptor beta chain derives from a study of blood T cell repertoires in COVID-19. Recruitment covered about two dozen US areas and drew participants whose ages spanned about 18 to 100 years. Donors were grouped by their self-reported clinical history. This CDR3 is built from 12 residues. Germline values: CDR1 LNHDA, CDR2 SQIVND (reference sequence). V lost 5 bases, J lost 0 bases, and 3 bases lay in between. A note on this clone: The sample contains more than one DNA sequence encoding this CDR3.

Authors' data handling: Cell counts per sample came from amplifying reference gene primers. This table comes from immunoSEQ multiplex PCR, and its TCRdb copy is limited to in-frame clones, with some not included. The V and J calls and clone size come from that table; D and trimming were worked out from the DNA. The table includes 100,000 to 150,000 clones, about 86% detected once. The rearrangement uses TRBV19 and TRBJ2-3; no clear D. The sequenced sample consisted of PBMCs or T cells enriched from blood (not recorded which). The receptor comes from a man aged 40-55 years with acute COVID-19. Here the CDR3 DNA reads TGTGCCAGTAGTCCGAGCACAGATACGCAGTATTTT. Its protein is CASSPSTDTQYF.